This T cell receptor (beta chain) was profiled in a study of cytomegalovirus exposure and HLA in healthy donors. Study-wide results and caveats: Reports showed the classifier diagnosing cytomegalovirus status with high specificity and sensitivity. TCR beta chains numbering more than 150 were designated cytomegalovirus-associated. There were some public TCRs occurring in many donors, but most TCR sequences were rare.

A note on this clone: The antigen is not known.

Some clones are missing from TCRdb's copy, which holds only in-frame ones; the method was immunoSEQ multiplex PCR. This sample has about 260,000 clones, with 90% found just once. After removal of 5 bases from V and 0 bases from J, the junction contained 2 bases not matched to a gene. Germline V CDR1 and CDR2: MGHRA, YSYEKL. The CDR3 is made up of 15 amino acids. The source material was PBMCs. The chain combines TRBV4-1 with TRBJ2-7; TRBD2 matches 12 bases. The receptor was isolated from a woman aged 25 to 39 in good health and CMV-seronegative. The CDR3 DNA reads as TGCGCCAGCAGCGAGGGACTAGCGGGCTCCTACGAGCAGTACTTC. This sequence encodes CASSEGLAGSYEQYF.